The subject of this entry is one T cell receptor beta chain. It has no known antigen specificity. No base-level quality is on record; no much larger clone is a single base apart. Participants in the prospective study were aged roughly 18 to 100 years, lived in about two dozen United States geographic areas, and enrolled through a virtual design. Cohort assignment in the prospective study relied on participant-reported clinical history from a screening survey and a study questionnaire. Each participant in the prospective study had whole blood, serum and a nasopharyngeal or oropharyngeal swab collected by mobile phlebotomists. Over an approximately 2-month period, participants in the prospective study had the option of providing additional blood draws and questionnaires. Prospective study blood samples were shipped either frozen or at room temperature before DNA extraction. The CDR3 runs 15 residues from the cysteine to the phenylalanine. Kept here is only the CDR3 DNA, which spans 45 bases and is read in frame from base 1.

TCRbeta CDR3 regions were amplified from genomic DNA using the immunoSEQ Assay, a bias-controlled multiplex PCR. On the authors' methods: The number of nucleated cells in each sample was estimated from the amplification of reference gene primers within the assay. To quantify the absolute abundance of each unique TCRbeta CDR3 rearrangement, sequence reads were collapsed and filtered. For each sample, productive Simpson clonality was calculated as the square root of Simpson's diversity index over productive rearrangements. The clones in this table, taken by TCRdb from immuneACCESS, are in-frame only. Not every clone is retained; where verified, under half of the shortfall comes from an unresolved V gene, and the cause of the rest is unknown. The V and J calls and clone size were taken over from that table, and D and trimming were inferred from the DNA. The sample table shows about 230,000 clones, and about 87% are seen once. The ten biggest clones cover approximately 2.5% of the sample.

The entry originates in a study of blood T cell repertoires in COVID-19 (dated by TCRdb to the early 2020s). Notes on the research overall: Samples from collaborators originated in the United States, Italy and Spain and spanned both the acute and convalescent phases of COVID-19. The prospective study material was composed of cDNA or gDNA derived from T cells, B-cell-depleted T cells, or PBMCs. Deeply sampled blood TCRbeta repertoires from subjects exposed to, actively infected with, or recovered from COVID-19 were included in the dataset. The repertoires were released in a freely available public database intended as a resource for research on the immune response to SARS-CoV-2. Samples came from the ongoing ImmuneRACE study (first 160 participants) plus 1,254 subjects from 6 global collaborators. Nearly every sample came with metadata listing a de-identified subject ID, COVID-19 status, age in years and sex. HLA class I and class II types, where available, came from metadata supplied by the sample provider rather than from assay-based typing.

Broader findings and caveats from the paper: The quantity of clinical and demographic metadata differed by source and by participant and was supplied without curation.

The sequence is built from TRBV21-1 and TRBJ2-2; the DNA was not used to check the table's D call, TRBD1. TRBV21-1 is a documented pseudogene. The TCR was taken from a woman aged 40 to 50 with acute COVID-19. Sequenced material: PBMCs or T cells enriched from blood (not recorded which). CDR3 sequence: CASSKDRVFAGELFF. The nucleotides read TGTGCCAGCAGCAAAGACAGGGTATTTGCCGGGGAGCTGTTTTTT.